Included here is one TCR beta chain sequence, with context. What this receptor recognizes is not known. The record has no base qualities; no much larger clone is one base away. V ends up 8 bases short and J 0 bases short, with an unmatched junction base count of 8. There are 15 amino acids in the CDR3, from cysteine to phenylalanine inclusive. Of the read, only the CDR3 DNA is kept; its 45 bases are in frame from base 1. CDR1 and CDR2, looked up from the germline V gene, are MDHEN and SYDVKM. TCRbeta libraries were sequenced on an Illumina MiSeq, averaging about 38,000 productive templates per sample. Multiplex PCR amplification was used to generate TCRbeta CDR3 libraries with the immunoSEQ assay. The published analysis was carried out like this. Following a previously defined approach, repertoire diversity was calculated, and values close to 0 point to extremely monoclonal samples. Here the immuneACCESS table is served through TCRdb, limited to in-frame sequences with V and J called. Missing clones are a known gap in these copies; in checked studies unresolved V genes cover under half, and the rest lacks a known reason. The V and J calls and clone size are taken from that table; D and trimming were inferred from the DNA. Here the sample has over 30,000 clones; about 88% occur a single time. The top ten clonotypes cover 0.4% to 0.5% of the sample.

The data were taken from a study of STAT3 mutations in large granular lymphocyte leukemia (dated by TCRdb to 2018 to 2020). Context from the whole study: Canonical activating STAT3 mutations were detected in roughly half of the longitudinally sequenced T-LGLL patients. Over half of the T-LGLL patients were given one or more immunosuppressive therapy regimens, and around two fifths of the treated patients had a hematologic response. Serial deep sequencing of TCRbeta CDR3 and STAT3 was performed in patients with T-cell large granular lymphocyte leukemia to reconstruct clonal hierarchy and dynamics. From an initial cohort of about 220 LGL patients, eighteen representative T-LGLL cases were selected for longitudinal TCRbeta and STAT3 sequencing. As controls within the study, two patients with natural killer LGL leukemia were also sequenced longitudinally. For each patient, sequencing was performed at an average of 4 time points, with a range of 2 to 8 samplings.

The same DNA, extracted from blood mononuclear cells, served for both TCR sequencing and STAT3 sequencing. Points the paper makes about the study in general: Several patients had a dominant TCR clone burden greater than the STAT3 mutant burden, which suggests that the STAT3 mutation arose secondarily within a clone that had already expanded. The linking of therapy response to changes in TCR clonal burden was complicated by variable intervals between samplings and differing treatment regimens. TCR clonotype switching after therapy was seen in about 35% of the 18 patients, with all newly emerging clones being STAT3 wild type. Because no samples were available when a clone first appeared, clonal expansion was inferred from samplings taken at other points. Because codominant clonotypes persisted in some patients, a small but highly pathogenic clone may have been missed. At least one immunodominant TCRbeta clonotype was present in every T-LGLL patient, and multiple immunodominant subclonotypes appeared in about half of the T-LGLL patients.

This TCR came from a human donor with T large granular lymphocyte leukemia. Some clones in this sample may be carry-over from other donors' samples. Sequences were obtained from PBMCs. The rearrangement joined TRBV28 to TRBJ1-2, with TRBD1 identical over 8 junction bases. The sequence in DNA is TGTGCCAGCCGAGTGGGGGACAGGACTAACTATGGCTACACCTTC. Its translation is CASRVGDRTNYGYTF.